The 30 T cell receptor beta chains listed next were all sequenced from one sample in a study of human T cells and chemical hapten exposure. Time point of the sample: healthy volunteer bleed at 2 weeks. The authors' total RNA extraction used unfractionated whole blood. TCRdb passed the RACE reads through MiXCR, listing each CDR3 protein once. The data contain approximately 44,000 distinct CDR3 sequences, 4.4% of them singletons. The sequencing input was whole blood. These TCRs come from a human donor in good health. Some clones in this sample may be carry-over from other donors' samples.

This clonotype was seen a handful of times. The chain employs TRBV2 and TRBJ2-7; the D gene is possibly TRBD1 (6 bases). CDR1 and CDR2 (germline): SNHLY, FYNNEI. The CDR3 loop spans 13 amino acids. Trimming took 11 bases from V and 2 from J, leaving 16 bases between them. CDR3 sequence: CAGGREPTYEQYF. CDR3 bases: TGTGCCGGGGGCAGGGAGCCTACCTACGAGCAGTACTTC.

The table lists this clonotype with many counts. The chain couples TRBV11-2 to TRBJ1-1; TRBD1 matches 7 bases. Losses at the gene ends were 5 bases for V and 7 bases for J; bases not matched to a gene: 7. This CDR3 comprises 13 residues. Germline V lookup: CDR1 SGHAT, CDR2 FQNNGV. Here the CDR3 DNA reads TGTGCCAGCAGCCCAGGGACAGATCATGAAGCTTTCTTT. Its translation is CASSPGTDHEAFF.

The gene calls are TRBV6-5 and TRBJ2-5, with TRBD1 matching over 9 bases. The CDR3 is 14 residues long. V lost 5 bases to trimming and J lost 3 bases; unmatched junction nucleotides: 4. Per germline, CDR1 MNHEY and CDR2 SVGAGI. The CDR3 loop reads CASSRQGGEETQYF. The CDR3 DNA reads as TGTGCCAGCAGTAGACAGGGGGGTGAAGAGACCCAGTACTTC.

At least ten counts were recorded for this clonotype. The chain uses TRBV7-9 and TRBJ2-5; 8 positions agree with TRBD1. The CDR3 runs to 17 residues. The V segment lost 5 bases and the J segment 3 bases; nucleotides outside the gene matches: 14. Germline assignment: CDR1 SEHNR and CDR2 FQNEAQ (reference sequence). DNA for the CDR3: TGTGCCAGCAGCGAAGGAAACAGGGGGATAACCGAAGAGACCCAGTACTTC. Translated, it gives CASSEGNRGITEETQYF. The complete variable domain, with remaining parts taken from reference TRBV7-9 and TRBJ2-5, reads DTGVSQNPRHKITKRGQNVTFRCDPISEHNRLYWYRQTLGQGPEFLTYFQNEAQLEKSRLLSDRFSAERPKGSFSTLEIQRTEQGDSAMYLCASSEGNRGITEETQYFGPGTRLLVL.

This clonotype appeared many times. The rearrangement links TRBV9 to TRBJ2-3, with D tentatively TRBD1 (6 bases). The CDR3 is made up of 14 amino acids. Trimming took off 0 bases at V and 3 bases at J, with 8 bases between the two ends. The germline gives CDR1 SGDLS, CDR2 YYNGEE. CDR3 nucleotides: TGTGCCAGCAGCGTAGAGGGGGAAACAGATACGCAGTATTTT. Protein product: CASSVEGETDTQYF.

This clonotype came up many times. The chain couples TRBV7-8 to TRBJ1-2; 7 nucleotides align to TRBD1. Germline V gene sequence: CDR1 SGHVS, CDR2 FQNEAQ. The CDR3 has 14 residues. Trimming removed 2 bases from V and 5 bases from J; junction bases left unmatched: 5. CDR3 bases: TGTGCCAGCAGCTTATTGGGCAGGGGGTATGGCTACACCTTC. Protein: CASSLLGRGYGYTF. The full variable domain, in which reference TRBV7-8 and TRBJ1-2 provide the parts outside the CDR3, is GAGVSQSPRYKVAKRGQDVALRCDPISGHVSLFWYQQALGQGPEFLTYFQNEAQLDKSGLPSDRFFAERPEGSVSTLKIQRTQQEDSAVYLCASSLLGRGYGYTFGSGTRLTVV.

CDR3 nucleotides: TGTGCCAGCAGTTACTTGGGACAGAACAATGAGCAGTTCTTC. Translating gives CASSYLGQNNEQFF. J is TRBJ2-1 and V is TRBV6-2 or TRBV6-3; 7 nucleotides agree with TRBD1. The CDR3 contains 14 residues. The V gene end was trimmed by 1 base and the J gene end by 5 bases; junction bases not matched to a gene: 2. CDR1 and CDR2 (germline): MNHEY, SVGEGT.

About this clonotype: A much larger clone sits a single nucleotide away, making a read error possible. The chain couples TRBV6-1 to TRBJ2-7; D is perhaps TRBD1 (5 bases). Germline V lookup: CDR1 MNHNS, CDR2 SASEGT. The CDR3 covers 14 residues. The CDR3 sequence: CAGSEPLKGYEQYF. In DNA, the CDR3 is TGTGCCGGCAGTGAACCCCTTAAGGGGTACGAGCAGTACTTC.

The CDR3 protein is CASSSRLAGVVDEQFF. In DNA form, the CDR3 reads TGTGCCAGCAGTTCAAGACTAGCGGGAGTGGTAGATGAGCAGTTCTTC. The V call is TRBV6-2 or TRBV6-3, the J call TRBJ2-1, with 12 bases that match TRBD2. The length of the CDR3 is 16 residues. Germline-derived CDR1 and CDR2 are MNHEY and SVGEGT. The V gene end was trimmed by 4 bases and the J gene end by 8 bases; junction bases not matched to a gene: 9.

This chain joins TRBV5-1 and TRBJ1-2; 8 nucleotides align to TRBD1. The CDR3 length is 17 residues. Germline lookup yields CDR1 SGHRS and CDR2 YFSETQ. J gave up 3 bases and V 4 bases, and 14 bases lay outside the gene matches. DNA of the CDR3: TGCGCCAGCAGCCAGCGAGCTGGGACAGGTCTCTACTATGGCTACACCTTC. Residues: CASSQRAGTGLYYGYTF.

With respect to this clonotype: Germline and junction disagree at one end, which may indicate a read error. Written as DNA, the CDR3 is TGTGCCAGCGGTGAAGCCCCAGGGGGAGGAGATCTAGCCAAAAACATTCAGTACTTC. Translation gives CASGEAPGGGDLAKNIQYF. The chain employs TRBV6-1 and TRBJ2-4, with D perhaps TRBD1 (7 bases). CDR1 and CDR2 (germline): MNHNS, SASEGT. The CDR3 is made up of 19 amino acids.

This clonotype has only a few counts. CDR3 sequence: CASSQSGQQKETQYF. CDR3 bases: TGTGCCAGCAGTCAATCGGGACAGCAGAAAGAGACCCAGTACTTC. This chain joins TRBV28 and TRBJ2-5, with 7 bases that match TRBD1. The CDR3 contains 15 residues. Trimming cost V 5 bases and J 3 bases; bases outside gene matches: 9. CDR1 and CDR2 from the germline V gene are MDHEN and SYDVKM.

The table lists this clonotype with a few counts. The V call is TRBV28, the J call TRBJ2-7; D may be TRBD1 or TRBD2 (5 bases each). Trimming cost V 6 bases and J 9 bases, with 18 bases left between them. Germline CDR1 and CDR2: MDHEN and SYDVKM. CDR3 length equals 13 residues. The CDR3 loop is CASRDPNRDGQYF. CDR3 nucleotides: TGTGCCAGCAGGGACCCTAACCGGGACGGGCAGTACTTC.

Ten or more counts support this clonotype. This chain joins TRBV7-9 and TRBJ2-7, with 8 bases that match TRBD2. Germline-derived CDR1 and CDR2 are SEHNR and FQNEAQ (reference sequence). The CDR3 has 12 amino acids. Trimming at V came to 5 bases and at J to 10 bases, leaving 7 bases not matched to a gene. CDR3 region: CASSPGGEPQYF. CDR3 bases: TGTGCCAGCAGCCCGGGGGGGGAGCCCCAGTACTTC.

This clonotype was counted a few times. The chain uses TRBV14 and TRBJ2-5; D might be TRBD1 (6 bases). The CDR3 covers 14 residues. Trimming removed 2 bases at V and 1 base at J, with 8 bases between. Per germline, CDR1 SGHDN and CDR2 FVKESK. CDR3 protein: CASSQNRAQETQYF. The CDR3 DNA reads TGTGCCAGCAGCCAAAACAGGGCCCAAGAGACCCAGTACTTC.

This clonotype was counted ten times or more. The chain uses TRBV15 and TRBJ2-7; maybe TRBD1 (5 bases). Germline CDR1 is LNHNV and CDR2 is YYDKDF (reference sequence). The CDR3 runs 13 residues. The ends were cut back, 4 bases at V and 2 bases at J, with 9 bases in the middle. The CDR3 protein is CATSIDRPYEQYF. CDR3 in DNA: TGTGCCACCAGCATCGACAGACCCTACGAGCAGTACTTC.

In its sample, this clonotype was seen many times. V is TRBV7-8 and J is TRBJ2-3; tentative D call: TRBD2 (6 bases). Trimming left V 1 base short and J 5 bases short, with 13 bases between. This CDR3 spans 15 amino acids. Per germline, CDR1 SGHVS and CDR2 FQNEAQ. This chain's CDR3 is CASSLGWQGGDTQYF. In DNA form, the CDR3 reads TGTGCCAGCAGCTTAGGTTGGCAGGGAGGAGATACGCAGTATTTT.

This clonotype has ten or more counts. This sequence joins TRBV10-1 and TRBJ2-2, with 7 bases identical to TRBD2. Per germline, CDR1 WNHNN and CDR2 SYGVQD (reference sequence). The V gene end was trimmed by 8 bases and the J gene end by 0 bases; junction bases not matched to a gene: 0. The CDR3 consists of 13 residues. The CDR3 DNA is TGCGCCAGCCGGGGGGCGAACACCGGGGAGCTGTTTTTT. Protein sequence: CASRGANTGELFF.

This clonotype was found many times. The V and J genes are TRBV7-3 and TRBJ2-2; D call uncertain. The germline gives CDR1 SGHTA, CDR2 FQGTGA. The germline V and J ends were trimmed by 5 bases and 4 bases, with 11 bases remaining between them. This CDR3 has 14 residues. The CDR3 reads CASSLRGSTGELFF. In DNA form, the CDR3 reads TGTGCCAGCAGCCTCCGAGGTAGCACCGGGGAGCTGTTTTTT.

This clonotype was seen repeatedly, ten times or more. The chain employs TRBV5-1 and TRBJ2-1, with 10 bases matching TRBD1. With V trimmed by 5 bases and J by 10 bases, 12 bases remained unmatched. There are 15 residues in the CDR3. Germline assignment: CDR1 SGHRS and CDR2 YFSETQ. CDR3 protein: CASRPTGGLPVEQFF. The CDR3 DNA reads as TGCGCCAGCAGACCGACAGGGGGCCTCCCCGTGGAGCAGTTCTTC. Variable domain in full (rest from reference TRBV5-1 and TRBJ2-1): KAGVTQTPRYLIKTRGQQVTLSCSPISGHRSVSWYQQTPGQGLQFLFEYFSETQRNKGNFPGRFSGRQFSNSRSEMNVSTLELGDSALYLCASRPTGGLPVEQFFGPGTRLTVL.

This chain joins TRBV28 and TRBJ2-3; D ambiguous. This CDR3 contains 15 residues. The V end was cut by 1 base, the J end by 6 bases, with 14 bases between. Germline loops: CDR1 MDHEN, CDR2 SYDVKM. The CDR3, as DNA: TGTGCCAGCAGTTTATTTGGGCAGGTGGAGGATACGCAGTATTTT. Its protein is CASSLFGQVEDTQYF.

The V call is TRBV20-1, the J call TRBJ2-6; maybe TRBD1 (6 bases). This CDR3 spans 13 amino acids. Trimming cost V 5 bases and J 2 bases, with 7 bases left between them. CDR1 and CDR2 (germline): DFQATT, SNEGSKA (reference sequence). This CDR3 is CSAYRAGANVLTF. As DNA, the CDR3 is TGCAGTGCTTACAGGGCTGGGGCCAACGTCCTGACTTTC.

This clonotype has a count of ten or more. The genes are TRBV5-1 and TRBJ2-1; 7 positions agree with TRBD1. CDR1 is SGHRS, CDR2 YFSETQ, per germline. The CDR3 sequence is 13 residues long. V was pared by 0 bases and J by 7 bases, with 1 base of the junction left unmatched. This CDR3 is CASSLARGNEQFF. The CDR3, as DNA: TGCGCCAGCAGCTTGGCCAGGGGGAATGAGCAGTTCTTC. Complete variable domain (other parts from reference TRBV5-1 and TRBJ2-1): KAGVTQTPRYLIKTRGQQVTLSCSPISGHRSVSWYQQTPGQGLQFLFEYFSETQRNKGNFPGRFSGRQFSNSRSEMNVSTLELGDSALYLCASSLARGNEQFFGPGTRLTVL.

The CDR3 loop reads CASSHSLARGTDTQYF. As DNA, the CDR3 is TGTGCCAGCAGCCACTCACTAGCCCGTGGGACAGATACGCAGTATTTT. This rearrangement joins TRBV7-2 to TRBJ2-3, with TRBD2 as a possible D gene (6 bases). V shed 5 bases and J shed 3 bases, with 18 bases lying between them. Per germline, CDR1 SGHTA and CDR2 FQGNSA. The CDR3 totals 16 residues.

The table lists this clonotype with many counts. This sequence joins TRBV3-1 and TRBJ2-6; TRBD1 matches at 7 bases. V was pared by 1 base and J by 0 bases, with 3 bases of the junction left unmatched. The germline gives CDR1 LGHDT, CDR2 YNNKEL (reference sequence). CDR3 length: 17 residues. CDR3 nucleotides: TGTGCCAGCAGCCAAGGGACAGGCCACTCTGGGGCCAACGTCCTGACTTTC. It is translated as CASSQGTGHSGANVLTF.

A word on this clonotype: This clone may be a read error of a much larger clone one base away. The CDR3 reads CASSAPLNSSNEQFF. For the CDR3, the DNA is TGTGCCAGCAGCGCCCCGCTGAATTCCAGCAATGAGCAGTTCTTC. The chain employs TRBV9 and TRBJ2-1; D ambiguous. Germline V gene sequence: CDR1 SGDLS, CDR2 YYNGEE. V was pared by 3 bases and J by 6 bases, with 16 bases between. This CDR3 contains 15 residues. Variable domain in full (rest from reference TRBV9 and TRBJ2-1): DSGVTQTPKHLITATGQRVTLRCSPRSGDLSVYWYQQSLDQGLQFLIQYYNGEERAKGNILERFSAQQFPDLHSELNLSSLELGDSALYFCASSAPLNSSNEQFFGPGTRLTVL.

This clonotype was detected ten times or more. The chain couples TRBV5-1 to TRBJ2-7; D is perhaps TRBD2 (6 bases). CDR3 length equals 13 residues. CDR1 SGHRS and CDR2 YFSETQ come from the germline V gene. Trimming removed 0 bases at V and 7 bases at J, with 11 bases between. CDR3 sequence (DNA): TGCGCCAGCAGCTTGGTGTTGGGGAGGGAGCAGTACTTC. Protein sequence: CASSLVLGREQYF.

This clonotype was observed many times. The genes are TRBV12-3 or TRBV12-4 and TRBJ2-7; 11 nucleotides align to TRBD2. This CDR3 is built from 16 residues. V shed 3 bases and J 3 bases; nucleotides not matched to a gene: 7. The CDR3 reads CASSLVFGTSGYEQYF. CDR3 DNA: TGTGCCAGCAGTTTGGTTTTTGGGACTAGCGGCTACGAGCAGTACTTC.

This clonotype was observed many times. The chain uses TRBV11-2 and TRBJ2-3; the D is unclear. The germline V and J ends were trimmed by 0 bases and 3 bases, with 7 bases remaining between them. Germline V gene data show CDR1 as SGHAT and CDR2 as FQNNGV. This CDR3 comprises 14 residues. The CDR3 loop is CASSLDLGTDTQYF. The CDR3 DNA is TGTGCCAGCAGCTTAGATTTGGGGACAGATACGCAGTATTTT.

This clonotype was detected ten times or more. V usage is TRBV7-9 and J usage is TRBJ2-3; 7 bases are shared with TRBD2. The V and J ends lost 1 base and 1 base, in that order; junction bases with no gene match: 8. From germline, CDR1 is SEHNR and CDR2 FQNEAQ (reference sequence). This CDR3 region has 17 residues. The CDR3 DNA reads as TGTGCCAGCAGCTTAGTAGCCCTAGCGGAACGCACAGATACGCAGTATTTT. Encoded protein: CASSLVALAERTDTQYF.